This T cell receptor (beta chain) was observed in a study of T cell responses to AZD1222 COVID-19 vaccine. General study results and limits: Unmutated regions of variants are reportedly targeted by nearly half of spike-specific TCRs. Baseline serostatus was positive in only six AZD1222 recipients.

Clones were read by immunoSEQ multiplex PCR, and TCRdb kept only the in-frame ones, dropping some. The repertoire has about 130,000 clones, just under 95% of them found once; the top ten carry 0.9% to 1.4%. Second-dose timings of about 4 or about 12 weeks were pooled. Note on this clone: No antigen is known for it.

The TCR sequence derives from an adult who received the AZD1222 COVID-19 vaccine. Sample: peripheral blood, taken 28 days after the second AZD1222 dose.

In nucleotides, the CDR3 is TGTGCCTGGAGTGTACTAGGGGGGGACACTGAAGCTTTCTTT. It yields the protein CAWSVLGGDTEAFF. V usage is TRBV30 and J usage is TRBJ1-1; maybe TRBD1 (6 bases). Germline CDR1 and CDR2: GTSNPN and SVGIG (reference sequence). This CDR3 has 14 amino acids. Between the trimmed V and J ends, which lost 0 bases and 3 bases, there was a span of 11 bases.